The clone carrying this T cell receptor beta chain was found many times. This entry is derived from a study of T cells in Graves' hyperthyroidism and ophthalmopathy. Germline assignment: CDR1 SNHLY and CDR2 FYNNEI. The CDR3 runs to 18 residues. The ends lost 6 bases at V and 0 bases at J; junction bases unmatched: 11. Using RNA transcripts as the source, TCR beta CDR3 regions were amplified. An initial round of RT-PCR targeting the TCR CDR3 relied on the HTBI primer set. Each CDR3 protein gets one entry after TCRdb re-called the multiplex PCR reads with MiXCR. Here the sample spans roughly 150,000 distinct CDR3 sequences, less than 10% being singletons.

V gene TRBV2 combines with J gene TRBJ1-6, with 7 positions matching TRBD1. The sequence was obtained from a woman younger than 35 with Graves' hyperthyroidism that later progressed to Graves' ophthalmopathy. Sequencing was performed on blood. CDR3 amino acids: CASSPGTVASSYNSPLHF. The CDR3 nucleotides are TGTGCCAGCAGCCCTGGGACAGTTGCGAGCTCCTATAATTCACCCCTCCACTTT.